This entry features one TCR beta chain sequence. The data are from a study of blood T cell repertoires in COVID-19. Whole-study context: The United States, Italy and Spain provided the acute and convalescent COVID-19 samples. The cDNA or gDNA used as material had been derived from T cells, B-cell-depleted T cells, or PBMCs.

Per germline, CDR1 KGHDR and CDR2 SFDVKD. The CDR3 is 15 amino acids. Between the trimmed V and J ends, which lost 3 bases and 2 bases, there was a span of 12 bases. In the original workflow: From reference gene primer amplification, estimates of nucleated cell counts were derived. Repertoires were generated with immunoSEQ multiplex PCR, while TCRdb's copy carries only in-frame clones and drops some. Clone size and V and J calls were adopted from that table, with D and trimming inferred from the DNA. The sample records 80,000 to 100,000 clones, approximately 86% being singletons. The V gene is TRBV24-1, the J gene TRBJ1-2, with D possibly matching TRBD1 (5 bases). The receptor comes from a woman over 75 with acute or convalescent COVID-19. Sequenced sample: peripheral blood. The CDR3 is CATSDGAGLNYGYTF. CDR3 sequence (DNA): TGTGCCACCAGTGATGGGGCCGGCTTAAACTATGGCTACACCTTC.